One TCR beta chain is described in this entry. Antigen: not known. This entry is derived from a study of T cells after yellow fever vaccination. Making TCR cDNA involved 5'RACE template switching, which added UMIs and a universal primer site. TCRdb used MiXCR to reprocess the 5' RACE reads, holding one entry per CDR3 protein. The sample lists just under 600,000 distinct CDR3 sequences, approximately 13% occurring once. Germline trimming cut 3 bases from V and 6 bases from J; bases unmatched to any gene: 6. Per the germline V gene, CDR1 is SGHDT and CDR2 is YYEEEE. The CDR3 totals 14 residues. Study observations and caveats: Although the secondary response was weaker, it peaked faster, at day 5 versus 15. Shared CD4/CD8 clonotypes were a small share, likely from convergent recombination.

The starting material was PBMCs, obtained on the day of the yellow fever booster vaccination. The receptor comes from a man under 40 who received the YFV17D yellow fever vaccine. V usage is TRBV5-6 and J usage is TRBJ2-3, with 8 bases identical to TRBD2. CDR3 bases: TGTGCCAGCAGCTGGATAGCGGGACTGGATACGCAGTATTTT. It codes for CASSWIAGLDTQYF.